The 20 T cell receptor beta chains listed next were all sequenced from one sample in a study of beta chain features in type 1 diabetes. Findings and limits, study-wide: Type 1 diabetes patients showed a moderate but significant shortening of TCRB CDR3s in all four CD4+ subsets.

The antigens of these receptors remain unknown. TCRB transcripts that were expressed got sequenced, as all of the isolated RNA had been reverse transcribed. Using immunoSEQ multiplex PCR, the repertoire was profiled, and TCRdb retains in-frame clones only, with some absent. The sample lists some 660,000 clones; over 11% were seen once. The sample consisted of naive CD4+ T cells from blood. Source of these receptors: a man aged 18-30 years with type 1 diabetes.

There are a few counts of this clone. The chain carries TRBV28 and TRBJ2-3; tentatively, D is TRBD2 (5 bases). Trimming left V 3 bases short and J 3 bases short, with 10 bases between. Per the germline V gene, CDR1 is MDHEN and CDR2 is SYDVKM. This CDR3 is 14 amino acids long. The CDR3 spells CASSFSPGTDTQYF. As DNA, the CDR3 is TGTGCCAGCAGTTTTTCCCCGGGGACAGATACGCAGTATTTT.

CDR3 in amino acids: CASTRRDQLLSGTDTQYF. CDR3 DNA: TGTGCCAGCACTCGCCGGGACCAGCTACTCTCCGGCACAGATACGCAGTATTTT. The chain employs TRBV7-2 and TRBJ2-3, with D possibly called TRBD1 or TRBD2 (5 bases each). V was pared by 7 bases and J by 1 base, with 24 bases between. CDR1 is SGHTA, CDR2 FQGNSA, per germline. The CDR3 runs 18 residues. The entire variable domain, with the rest obtained from reference TRBV7-2 and TRBJ2-3, is as follows: GAGVSQSPSNKVTEKGKDVELRCDPISGHTALYWYRQSLGQGLEFLIYFQGNSAPDKSGLPSDRFSAERTGGSVSTLTIQRTQQEDSAVYLCASTRRDQLLSGTDTQYFGPGTRLTVL.

The sample holds a few counts of this clone. The chain is built from TRBV11-2 and TRBJ2-1; D is uncertain. V lost 1 base to trimming and J lost 4 bases, with 8 bases between them. The CDR3 sequence is 14 residues long. CDR1 and CDR2 from the germline V gene are SGHAT and FQNNGV. In DNA, the CDR3 is TGTGCCAGCAGCTTAGCATCCCAGTACAATGAGCAGTTCTTC. Amino acid sequence: CASSLASQYNEQFF. Based on the CDR3 plus reference TRBV11-2 and TRBJ2-1, the full variable domain is EAGVAQSPRYKIIEKRQSVAFWCNPISGHATLYWYQQILGQGPKLLIQFQNNGVVDDSQLPKDRFSAERLKGVDSTLKIQPAKLEDSAVYLCASSLASQYNEQFFGPGTRLTVL.

The sample holds a few counts of this clone. This chain links TRBV6-5 with TRBJ1-5; tentative D call: TRBD1 (6 bases). Per the germline V gene, CDR1 is MNHEY and CDR2 is SVGAGI. The germline V and J ends were trimmed by 6 bases and 3 bases, with 15 bases remaining between them. This CDR3 is built from 15 residues. DNA of the CDR3: TGTGCCAGCAGAACGGGACAAGGGGTCAATCAGCCCCAGCATTTT. This translates into CASRTGQGVNQPQHF.

J is TRBJ1-4 and V is TRBV2; D perhaps matches TRBD1 (5 bases). The CDR3 is 14 residues long. The germline V gene has CDR1 SNHLY and CDR2 FYNNEI. With 6 bases removed from V and 8 bases from J, the gap between germline ends came to 16 bases. The CDR3 here is CASRELTRGEKLFF. CDR3 DNA: TGTGCCAGCAGAGAATTGACCCGGGGGGAAAAACTGTTTTTT.

V usage is TRBV5-1 and J usage is TRBJ2-3; the D gene is possibly TRBD1 (5 bases). This CDR3 comprises 15 residues. Germline V gene data show CDR1 as SGHRS and CDR2 as YFSETQ. Trimming cost V 2 bases and J 1 base, with 11 bases left between them. CDR3 in amino acids: CASSFRARGTDTQYF. In DNA, the CDR3 is TGCGCCAGCAGCTTCAGGGCAAGAGGCACAGATACGCAGTATTTT.

The rearrangement joins TRBV5-1 to TRBJ2-5; TRBD1 aligns across 7 bases. Germline-derived CDR1 and CDR2 are SGHRS and YFSETQ. Trimming cost V 4 bases and J 5 bases; bases outside gene matches: 8. The CDR3 sequence is 14 residues long. The CDR3 loop reads CASSRDREAETQYF. The CDR3 DNA sequence: TGCGCCAGCAGCCGAGACAGGGAAGCGGAGACCCAGTACTTC.

This chain uses TRBV29-1 with TRBJ1-1; tentative D call: TRBD1 (6 bases). The germline CDR1 and CDR2 sequences are SQVTM and ANQGSEA. This CDR3 is 12 amino acids long. Trimming took off 7 bases at V and 5 bases at J, with 14 bases between the two ends. The CDR3 loop reads CSAVWGATEAFF. The CDR3 DNA follows: TGCAGCGCTGTGTGGGGGGCAACTGAAGCTTTCTTT.

This chain joins TRBV7-2 and TRBJ2-7; D is unresolved. CDR3 length equals 15 residues. CDR1 is SGHTA and CDR2 is FQGNSA in the germline V gene. Trimming stripped 1 base from V and 0 bases from J, with 10 bases between. CDR3: CASSLELGTSYEQYF. CDR3 nucleotides: TGTGCCAGCAGCTTAGAGTTGGGCACCTCCTACGAGCAGTACTTC.

V usage is TRBV2 and J usage is TRBJ2-5, with D perhaps TRBD1 (6 bases). This CDR3 is built from 14 residues. V shed 7 bases and J shed 0 bases, with 12 bases lying between them. Germline assignment: CDR1 SNHLY and CDR2 FYNNEI. The CDR3 nucleotides are TGTGCCAGCACTAAACAGGGTTACCAAGAGACCCAGTACTTC. Translating it yields CASTKQGYQETQYF.

This clone came up a few times. The chain couples TRBV15 to TRBJ2-7; 11 positions match TRBD2. The CDR3 is 19 residues long. Germline lookup yields CDR1 LNHNV and CDR2 YYDKDF (reference sequence). V dropped 2 bases and J dropped 2; count of bases not matched to a gene: 14. The CDR3 here is CATSRNIGVAGGFAYEQYF. For the CDR3, the DNA is TGTGCCACCAGCAGAAACATCGGAGTAGCGGGAGGGTTTGCCTACGAGCAGTACTTC.

There are a few counts of this clone. This chain uses TRBV4-3 with TRBJ2-2; D possibly corresponds to TRBD1 (6 bases). The germline V gene encodes CDR1 LGHNA and CDR2 YSLEER. The V and J ends lost 0 bases and 1 base respectively, with 9 bases between them. This CDR3 region has 16 residues. The CDR3 reads CASSQDWTVNTGELFF. The DNA for the CDR3 is TGCGCCAGCAGCCAAGATTGGACAGTGAACACCGGGGAGCTGTTTTTT.

This chain uses TRBV6-5 with TRBJ2-3, with D possibly being TRBD2 (6 bases). The CDR3 length is 15 residues. V lost 2 bases to trimming and J lost 5 bases, with 14 bases between them. Looked up from germline, CDR1 is MNHEY and CDR2 is SVGAGI. CDR3 loop: CASSYDGRSQDTQYF. In DNA, the CDR3 is TGTGCCAGCAGTTACGACGGGAGAAGTCAAGATACGCAGTATTTT.

This clone was counted a few times. The rearrangement uses TRBV10-2 and TRBJ2-5; possibly TRBD2 for D (5 bases). The CDR3 extends over 13 amino acids. V was shortened by 8 bases and J by 4 bases, with 14 bases between the two germline ends. The germline CDR1 and CDR2 sequences are WSHSY and SAAADI. The CDR3 region is CASSGSAIETQYF. The CDR3 DNA follows: TGCGCCAGCTCGGGTAGCGCGATAGAGACCCAGTACTTC.

The table lists this clone with a few counts. This sequence joins TRBV30 and TRBJ1-2; D gene ambiguous. Trimming removed 7 bases from V and 6 bases from J, with 18 bases in between. The CDR3 extends over 13 amino acids. Germline V gene sequence: CDR1 GTSNPN, CDR2 SVGIG (reference sequence). Here the CDR3 reads CASPMRSLHGYTF. DNA of the CDR3: TGTGCCTCGCCTATGAGGTCCCTCCATGGCTACACCTTC.

This clone was counted only a few times. J is TRBJ2-7 and V is TRBV6-4; tentative D call: TRBD2 (6 bases). The CDR3 sequence is 15 residues long. Trimming cost V 3 bases and J 4 bases, with 16 bases left between them. Germline assignment: CDR1 MRHNA and CDR2 SNTAGT. CDR3 protein: CASSEAGTAGYEQYF. The CDR3 DNA sequence: TGTGCCAGCAGTGAAGCCGGGACTGCGGGGTACGAGCAGTACTTC.

This clone was picked up a small number of times. The CDR3 protein is CASSPGRLNEKLFF. As DNA, the CDR3 is TGTGCCAGCTCACCGGGACGGTTAAATGAAAAACTGTTTTTT. The V and J genes are TRBV18 and TRBJ1-4, with a tentative D call TRBD1 (5 bases). The V end was cut by 3 bases, the J end by 5 bases, with 10 bases between. Germline CDR1 is KGHSH and CDR2 is LQKENI. CDR3 length: 14 amino acids.

The V and J genes are TRBV7-9 and TRBJ2-1; 8 nucleotides agree with TRBD2. V lost 3 bases, J lost 4 bases, and 5 bases stayed unmatched. CDR1 SEHNR and CDR2 FQNEAQ come from the germline V gene (reference sequence). The CDR3 spans 15 residues. CDR3 residues: CASSFGASGYNEQFF. The CDR3 region has the DNA TGTGCCAGCAGCTTTGGGGCTAGCGGGTACAATGAGCAGTTCTTC.

V is TRBV30 and J is TRBJ2-2; 9 bases are a match to TRBD1. Germline trimming cut 0 bases from V and 7 bases from J; bases unmatched to any gene: 6. The CDR3 extends over 15 amino acids. Per the germline V gene, CDR1 is GTSNPN and CDR2 is SVGIG (reference sequence). The CDR3 nucleotides read TGTGCCTGGAGTGTACGGGACAGGGCCAGCGGGGAGCTGTTTTTT. Its translation is CAWSVRDRASGELFF.

J is TRBJ2-1 and V is TRBV29-1; D remains ambiguous. CDR1 and CDR2 from the germline V gene are SQVTM and ANQGSEA. Trimming pared 4 bases from V and 8 bases from J, leaving 9 bases between. CDR3 length equals 11 residues. CDR3 protein: CSVVGGDEQFF. CDR3 in DNA: TGCAGCGTTGTGGGTGGCGATGAGCAGTTCTTC.